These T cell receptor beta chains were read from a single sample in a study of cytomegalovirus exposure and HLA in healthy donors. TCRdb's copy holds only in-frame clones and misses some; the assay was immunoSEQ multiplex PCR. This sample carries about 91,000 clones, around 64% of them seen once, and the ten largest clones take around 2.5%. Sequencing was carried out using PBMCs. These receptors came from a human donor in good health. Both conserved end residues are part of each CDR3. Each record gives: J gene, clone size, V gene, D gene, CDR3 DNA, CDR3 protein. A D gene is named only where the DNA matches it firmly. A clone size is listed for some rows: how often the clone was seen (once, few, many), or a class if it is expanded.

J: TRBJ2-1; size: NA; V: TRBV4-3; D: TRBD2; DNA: TGCGCCAGCAGCCAAGCGGTAGCGGGGGGCTTTACCTCCTACAATGAGCAGTTCTTC; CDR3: CASSQAVAGGFTSYNEQFF
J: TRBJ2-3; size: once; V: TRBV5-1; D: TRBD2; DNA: TGCGCCAGCACTACTAGCGGGGGCTCGGATACGCAGTATTTT; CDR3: CASTTSGGSDTQYF
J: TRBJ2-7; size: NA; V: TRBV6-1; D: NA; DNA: TGTGCCAGCAGTGCAGGGGTACCGGCCTACGAGCAGTACTTC; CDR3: CASSAGVPAYEQYF
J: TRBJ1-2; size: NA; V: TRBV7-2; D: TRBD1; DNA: TGTGCCAGCAGCTTAGCACAGGGGGCGGGGGGCTACACCTTC; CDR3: CASSLAQGAGGYTF
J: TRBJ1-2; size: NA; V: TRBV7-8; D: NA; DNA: TGTGCCAGCAGCCCCCTCGTACAGGGTTTTTATGGCTACACCTTC; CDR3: CASSPLVQGFYGYTF
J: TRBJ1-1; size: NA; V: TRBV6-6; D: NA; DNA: TGTGCCAGCAGTGGGGGCTTCAAGGACACTGAAGCTTTCTTT; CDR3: CASSGGFKDTEAFF
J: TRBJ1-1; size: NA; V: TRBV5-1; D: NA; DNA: TGCGCCAGCAGCTTGGGGGGGGACACTGAAGCTTTCTTT; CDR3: CASSLGGDTEAFF
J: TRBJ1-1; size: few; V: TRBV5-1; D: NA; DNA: TGCGCCAGCAGCTTGGACGTGGGTGGGAGCACTGAAGCTTTCTTT; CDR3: CASSLDVGGSTEAFF
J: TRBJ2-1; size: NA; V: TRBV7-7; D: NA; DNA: TGTGCCAGCAGCCCCGGGACGGGGGTCTACAATGAGCAGTTCTTC; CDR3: CASSPGTGVYNEQFF
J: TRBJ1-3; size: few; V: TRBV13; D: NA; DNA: TGTGCCAGCAGCTTAGAGCCCACCATATATTTT; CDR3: CASSLEPTIYF
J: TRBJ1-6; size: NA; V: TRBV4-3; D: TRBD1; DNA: TGCGCCAGCAGCCAAGCTAGACAGGGAGGCAATTCACCCCTCCACTTT; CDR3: CASSQARQGGNSPLHF
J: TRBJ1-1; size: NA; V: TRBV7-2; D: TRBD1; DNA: TGTGCCAGCAGCTTCGCAGGGGGTACTGAAGCTTTCTTT; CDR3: CASSFAGGTEAFF
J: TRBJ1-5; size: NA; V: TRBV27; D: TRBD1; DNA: TGTGCCAGCAGTTTATCGGGGGCGGGACAGCCTTATAGCAATCAGCCCCAGCATTTT; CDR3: CASSLSGAGQPYSNQPQHF
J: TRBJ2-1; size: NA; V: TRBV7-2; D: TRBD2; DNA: TGTGCCAGCAGCTTAGAAGTGACTAGCGGGGTTCGAGAACTGTTCTTC; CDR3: CASSLEVTSGVRELFF
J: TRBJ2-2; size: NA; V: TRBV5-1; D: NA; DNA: TGCGCCAGCAGCTTGGACCTGACTGGCGGGGAGCTGTTTTTT; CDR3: CASSLDLTGGELFF
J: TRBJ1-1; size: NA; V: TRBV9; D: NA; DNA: TGTGCCAGCAGCCCCAGACAGGAAGCGGTGAACACTGAAGCTTTCTTT; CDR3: CASSPRQEAVNTEAFF
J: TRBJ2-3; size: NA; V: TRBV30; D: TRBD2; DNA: TGTGCCTGGAGTGTACTGAGCGGGGGGGTGTTCCGAAACACAGATACGCAGTATTTT; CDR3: CAWSVLSGGVFRNTDTQYF
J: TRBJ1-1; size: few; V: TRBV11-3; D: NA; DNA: TGTGCCAGCAGCTTGTCAGAAGACACTGAAGCTTTCTTT; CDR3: CASSLSEDTEAFF
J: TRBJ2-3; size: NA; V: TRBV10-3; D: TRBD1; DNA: TGTGCCATCGGTGGACAGGGGTCAGATACGCAGTATTTT; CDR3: CAIGGQGSDTQYF
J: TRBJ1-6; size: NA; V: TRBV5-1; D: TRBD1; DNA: TGCGCCAGCAGCTCGAAGGGGCTGACAGGGGGCAAAGGTCTCTCCTATAATTCACCCCTCCACTTT; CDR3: CASSSKGLTGGKGLSYNSPLHF
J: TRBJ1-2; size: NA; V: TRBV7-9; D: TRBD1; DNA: TGTGCCAGCAGCAGAGGACAGGCGCGGATATATGGCTACACCTTC; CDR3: CASSRGQARIYGYTF
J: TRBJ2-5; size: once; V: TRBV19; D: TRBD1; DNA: TGTGCCAGTAGTATGACAGGGGAAGAGACCCAGTACTTC; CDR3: CASSMTGEETQYF
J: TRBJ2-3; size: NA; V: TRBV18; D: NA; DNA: TGTGCCAGCTCATCTGAGGGGGTCACAGATACGCAGTATTTT; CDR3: CASSSEGVTDTQYF
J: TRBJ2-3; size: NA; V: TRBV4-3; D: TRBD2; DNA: TGCGCCAGCAGCCAAGACCGGACTAGCGGGGCCGGGTACACAGATACGCAGTATTTT; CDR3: CASSQDRTSGAGYTDTQYF
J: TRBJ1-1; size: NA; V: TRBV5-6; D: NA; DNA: TGTGCCAGCAGCTTGTTCTGGGTGAGAGGAACTGAAGCTTTCTTT; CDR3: CASSLFWVRGTEAFF
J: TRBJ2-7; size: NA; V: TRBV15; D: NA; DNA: TGTGCCACCAGCAGAGCTCTCGGGACCTACGAGCAGTACTTC; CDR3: CATSRALGTYEQYF
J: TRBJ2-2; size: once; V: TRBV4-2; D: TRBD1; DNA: TGTGCCAGCAGCCAAAGGGACAGGGGTACCGGGGAGCTGTTTTTT; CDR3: CASSQRDRGTGELFF
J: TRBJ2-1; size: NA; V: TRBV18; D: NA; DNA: TGTGCCAGCTCACCATCGACAGGTACCTCGGACAATGAGCAGTTCTTC; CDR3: CASSPSTGTSDNEQFF
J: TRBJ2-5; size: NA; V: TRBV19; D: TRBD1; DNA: TGTGCCAGTAGTATTGGACAGGTCCAAGAGACCCAGTACTTC; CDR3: CASSIGQVQETQYF
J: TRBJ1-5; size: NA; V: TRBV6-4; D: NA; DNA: TGTGCCAGCAGCCGGTCGAATAACCCCAATCAGCCCCAGCATTTT; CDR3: CASSRSNNPNQPQHF
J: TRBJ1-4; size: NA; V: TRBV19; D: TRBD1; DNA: TGTGCCAGTAGTATATCGGACAGGGTGTTGGCTAATGAAAAACTGTTTTTT; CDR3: CASSISDRVLANEKLFF
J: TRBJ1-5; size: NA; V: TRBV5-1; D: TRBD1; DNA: TGCGCCAGCAGCATGGGACAGACCCCAGGGCCCCAGCATTTT; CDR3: CASSMGQTPGPQHF
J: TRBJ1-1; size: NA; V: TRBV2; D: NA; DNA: TGTGCCAGCAGGGAAAGCTCCGGGACTGAAGCTTTCTTT; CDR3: CASRESSGTEAFF
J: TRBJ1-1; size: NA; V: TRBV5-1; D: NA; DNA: TGCGCCAGCAGCTTGGCCCTCGGGGGTTCTGAAGCTTTCTTT; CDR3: CASSLALGGSEAFF
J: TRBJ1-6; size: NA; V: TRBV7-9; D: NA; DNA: TGTGCCAGCAGCTATGAAACAGGGTTTTCACCCCTCCACTTT; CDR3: CASSYETGFSPLHF
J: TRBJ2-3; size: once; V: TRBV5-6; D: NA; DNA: TGTGCCAGCAGCTCCAGACTAGACCTCGGCACAGATACGCAGTATTTT; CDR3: CASSSRLDLGTDTQYF
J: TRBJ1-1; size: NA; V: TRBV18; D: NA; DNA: TGTGCCAGCTCACCGTCCCTCACAGGGAACACTGAAGCTTTCTTT; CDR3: CASSPSLTGNTEAFF
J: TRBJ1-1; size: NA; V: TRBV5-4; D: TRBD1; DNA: TGTGCCAGCAGCTTCCCGGGTGATAGGGGGCCTGAAGCTTTCTTT; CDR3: CASSFPGDRGPEAFF
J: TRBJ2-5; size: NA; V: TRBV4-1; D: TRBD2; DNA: TGCGCCAGCAGCCAAGCAGCGGGAAGGTTCGGGGAGACCCAGTACTTC; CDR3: CASSQAAGRFGETQYF
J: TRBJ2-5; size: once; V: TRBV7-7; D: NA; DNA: TGTGCTAGCAGCTTTAAATTATCCGGGGGAGAAGAGACCCAGTACTTC; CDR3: CASSFKLSGGEETQYF
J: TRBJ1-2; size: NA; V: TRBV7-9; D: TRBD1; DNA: TGTGCCAGCAGCTTACCCACAGGGGGGATGCATGGCTACACCTTC; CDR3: CASSLPTGGMHGYTF
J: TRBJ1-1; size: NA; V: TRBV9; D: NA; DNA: TGTGCCAGCAGCCCGGACTCTTTCACTGAAGCTTTCTTT; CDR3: CASSPDSFTEAFF
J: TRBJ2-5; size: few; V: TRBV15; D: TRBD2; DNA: TGTGCCACCAGCAGAGGACTAGCGGGGGAATTAGAGACCCAGTACTTC; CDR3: CATSRGLAGELETQYF
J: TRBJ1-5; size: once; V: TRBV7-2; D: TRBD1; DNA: TGTGCCAGCAGCCCACCGGAAGACAGGGTCGGTAGCAATCAGCCCCAGCATTTT; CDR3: CASSPPEDRVGSNQPQHF
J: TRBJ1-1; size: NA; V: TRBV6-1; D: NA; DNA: TGTGCCAGCATCGGGGCTGAAGCTTTCTTT; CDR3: CASIGAEAFF
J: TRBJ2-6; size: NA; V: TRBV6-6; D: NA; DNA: TGTGCCAGCGCCTCTTCCAGCTCTGGGGCCAACGTCCTGACTTTC; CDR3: CASASSSSGANVLTF
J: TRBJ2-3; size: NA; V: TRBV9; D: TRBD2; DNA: TGTGCCAGCAGCCAATTCAGCGGGGCAGCAGATACGCAGTATTTT; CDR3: CASSQFSGAADTQYF
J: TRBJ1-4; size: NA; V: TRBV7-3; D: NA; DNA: TGTGCCAGCAGCTTATTCGGGGGGACTAATGAAAAACTGTTTTTT; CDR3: CASSLFGGTNEKLFF
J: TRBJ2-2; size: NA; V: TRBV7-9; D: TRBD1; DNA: TGTGCCAGCAGCTTAGCGCTCGGGACAGTAAACACCGGGGAGCTGTTTTTT; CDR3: CASSLALGTVNTGELFF
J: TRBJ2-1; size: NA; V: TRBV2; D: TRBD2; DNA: TGTGCCAGCAGTGATAGGGCTAGCGGGGGACAGTACAATGAGCAGTTCTTC; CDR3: CASSDRASGGQYNEQFF
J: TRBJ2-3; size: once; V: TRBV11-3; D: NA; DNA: TGTGCCAGCAGCCCCGCTTCGGGGAGAGATACGCAGTATTTT; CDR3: CASSPASGRDTQYF
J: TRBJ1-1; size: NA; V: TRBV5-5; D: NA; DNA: TGTGCCAGCAGCTTGTCCACAGCGAACACTGAAGCTTTCTTT; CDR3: CASSLSTANTEAFF
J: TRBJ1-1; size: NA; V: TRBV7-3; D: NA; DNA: TGTGCCAGCAGCCCCGGGGGGGAGGCTTTCTTT; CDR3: CASSPGGEAFF
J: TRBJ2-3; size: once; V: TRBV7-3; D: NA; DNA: TGTGCCAGCAGCCGAGATTCACGTACAGATACGCAGTATTTT; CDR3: CASSRDSRTDTQYF
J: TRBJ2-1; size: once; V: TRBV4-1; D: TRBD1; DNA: TGCGCCAGCAGCCACCCTGGACAGGCCTACAATGAGCAGTTCTTC; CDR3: CASSHPGQAYNEQFF
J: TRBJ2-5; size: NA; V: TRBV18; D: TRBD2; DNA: TGTGCCAGCTCACCACGCCGGGGAGGGGAGACCCAGTACTTC; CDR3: CASSPRRGGETQYF
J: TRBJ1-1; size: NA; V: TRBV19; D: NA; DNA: TGTGCCAGTAGTATAGCCGGCACAGTGAACACTGAAGCTTTCTTT; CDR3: CASSIAGTVNTEAFF
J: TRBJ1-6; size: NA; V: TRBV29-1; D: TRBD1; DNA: TGCAGCGTTGCTGAAGGGACAGGGGATTCACCCCTCCACTTT; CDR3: CSVAEGTGDSPLHF
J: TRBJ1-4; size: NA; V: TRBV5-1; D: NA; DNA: TGCGCCAGCAGCTTGGCATGGGGGAGGTCTAATGAAAAACTGTTTTTT; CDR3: CASSLAWGRSNEKLFF